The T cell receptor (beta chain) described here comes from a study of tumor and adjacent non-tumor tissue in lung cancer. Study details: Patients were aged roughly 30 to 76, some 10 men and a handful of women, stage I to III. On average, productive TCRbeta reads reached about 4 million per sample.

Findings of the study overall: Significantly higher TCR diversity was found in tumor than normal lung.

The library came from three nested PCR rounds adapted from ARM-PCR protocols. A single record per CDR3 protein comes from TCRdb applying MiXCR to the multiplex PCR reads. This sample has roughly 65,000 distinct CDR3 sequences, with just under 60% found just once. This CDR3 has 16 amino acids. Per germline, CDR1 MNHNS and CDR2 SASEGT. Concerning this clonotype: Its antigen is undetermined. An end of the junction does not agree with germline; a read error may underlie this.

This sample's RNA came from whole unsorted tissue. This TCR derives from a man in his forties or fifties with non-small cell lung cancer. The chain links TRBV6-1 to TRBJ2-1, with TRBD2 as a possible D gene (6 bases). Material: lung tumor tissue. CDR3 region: CASSEDISRRAGEQFF. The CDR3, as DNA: TGTGCCAGCAGTGAAGATATTAGCAGGAGGGCGGGTGAGCAGTTCTTT.